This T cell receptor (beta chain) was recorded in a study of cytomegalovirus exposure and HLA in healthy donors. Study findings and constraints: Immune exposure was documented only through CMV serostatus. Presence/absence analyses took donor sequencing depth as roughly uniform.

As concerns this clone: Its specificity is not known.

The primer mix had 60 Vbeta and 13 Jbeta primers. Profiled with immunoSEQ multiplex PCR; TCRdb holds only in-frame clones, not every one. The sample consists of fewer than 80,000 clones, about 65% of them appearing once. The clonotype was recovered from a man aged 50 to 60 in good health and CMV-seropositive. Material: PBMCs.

For the CDR3, the DNA is TGTGCCAGCAGTTCGCAGGGGGCGAGTAATTCACCCCTCCACTTT. Protein product: CASSSQGASNSPLHF. V is TRBV6-5 and J is TRBJ1-6; TRBD1 aligns across 8 bases. J gave up 6 bases and V 4 bases, and 5 bases lay outside the gene matches. Looked up from germline, CDR1 is MNHEY and CDR2 is SVGAGI. This CDR3 has 15 amino acids.